This passage covers 23 T cell receptor beta chains from one sample sequenced in a study of graft-versus-host responses after intestinal transplantation. Measured with immunoSEQ multiplex PCR; TCRdb has only the in-frame clones, and not every one. The data hold about 92,000 clones, with 83% observed a single time. What these receptors recognize is not known. The material sequenced was unstimulated CD8+ T cells sorted from spleen or lymph node cells, taken before intestinal transplant. These receptors were obtained from a human donor who received an intestinal transplant.

CDR3 sequence reads: CASSLTAGIVKNIQYF. The CDR3 DNA sequence: TGTGCCAGCAGTTTAACAGCAGGCATCGTCAAAAACATTCAGTACTTC. The chain carries TRBV28 and TRBJ2-4; D gene uncertain. The ends were cut back, 2 bases at V and 3 bases at J, with 14 bases in the middle. This CDR3 has 16 residues. The germline CDR1 and CDR2 sequences are MDHEN and SYDVKM.

The chain uses TRBV4-1 and TRBJ1-1; D remains unclear. The CDR3 covers 14 residues. Trimming stripped 1 base from V and 1 base from J, with 7 bases between. Germline lookup yields CDR1 MGHRA and CDR2 YSYEKL. CDR3 nucleotides: TGCGCCAGCAGCCAAGTCGCAGGGAACACTGAAGCTTTCTTT. Protein product: CASSQVAGNTEAFF.

This chain's CDR3 is CASSNFITGDYGYTF. DNA for the CDR3: TGTGCCAGCAGCAACTTTATTACAGGGGACTATGGCTACACCTTC. The chain uses TRBV25-1 and TRBJ1-2; 7 nucleotides line up with TRBD1. V trimming: 6 bases; J trimming: 3 bases; junction bases outside the gene matches: 10. The germline CDR1 and CDR2 sequences are MGHDK and SYGVNS. This CDR3 spans 15 amino acids.

This clone was seen only a few times. The chain employs TRBV5-6 and TRBJ2-2; 7 nucleotides line up with TRBD2. V gave up 1 base and J gave up 3 bases; unmatched junction bases: 9. The V gene's germline CDR1 is SGHDT and CDR2 YYEEEE. This CDR3 has 17 amino acids. CDR3 sequence (DNA): TGTGCCAGCAGCTTGAGTGAGGCGGGGGTGTACACCGGGGAGCTGTTTTTT. Translating it yields CASSLSEAGVYTGELFF.

The chain is built from TRBV6-5 and TRBJ1-6; D perhaps matches TRBD1 (6 bases). The CDR3 covers 15 residues. V lost 6 bases and J lost 1, with 10 bases in between. Germline V gives CDR1 MNHEY, CDR2 SVGAGI. In DNA, the CDR3 is TGTGCCAGCAGGGCGGGGGCGTCCTATAATTCACCCCTCCACTTT. It yields the protein CASRAGASYNSPLHF.

The CDR3 protein is CASSARRVRDPQTQYF. CDR3 coding DNA: TGTGCCAGCAGCGCACGCCGGGTCCGGGACCCGCAGACGCAGTATTTT. The rearrangement uses TRBV9 and TRBJ2-3, with D perhaps TRBD1 or TRBD2 (5 bases each). The CDR3 is 16 residues long. Germline V gene sequence: CDR1 SGDLS, CDR2 YYNGEE. V was trimmed by 3 bases and J by 9 bases, leaving 23 bases between them.

The chain links TRBV5-5 to TRBJ1-1; D possibly corresponds to TRBD1 (5 bases). Per germline, CDR1 SGHKS and CDR2 YYEKEE (reference sequence). The CDR3 covers 14 residues. Trimming shortened V by 1 base and J by 4 bases, and 11 bases separated the two germline ends. The CDR3 nucleotides are TGTGCCAGCAGCTTGAGGGGTGGGGGCACTGAAGCTTTCTTT. Translated, it gives CASSLRGGGTEAFF.

In regard to this clone: Its ends do not fully match the called genes, so a read error is possible. CDR3 DNA sequence: TGTGCCACCAGCAGAGAGGCGGGAGACGCCTACAATGGGCAGTTCTTC. It translates to CATSREAGDAYNGQFF. The chain uses TRBV15 and TRBJ2-1; the match to TRBD2 covers 7 bases. The CDR3 totals 16 residues. Germline CDR1 LNHNV, CDR2 YYDKDF (reference sequence).

The chain is built from TRBV4-1 and TRBJ2-3; 9 nucleotides match TRBD2. Germline values: CDR1 MGHRA, CDR2 YSYEKL. V was clipped by 2 bases and J by 3 bases; unmatched bases: 6. The length of the CDR3 is 16 residues. The CDR3 region has the DNA TGCGCCAGCAGCCAATGGGCGGGACTAGCAACAGATACGCAGTATTTT. Amino acid sequence: CASSQWAGLATDTQYF.

This chain uses TRBV19 with TRBJ2-7, with TRBD1 as a possible D gene (5 bases). The CDR3 runs to 16 residues. The germline V gene has CDR1 LNHDA and CDR2 SQIVND (reference sequence). Trimming shortened V by 5 bases and J by 0 bases, and 17 bases separated the two germline ends. In nucleotides, the CDR3 is TGTGCCAGTAGTGGGGCGGCAGCTTACCCCTCCTACGAGCAGTACTTC. Protein: CASSGAAAYPSYEQYF.

The chain is built from TRBV6-7 and TRBJ1-4, with D maybe TRBD1 (5 bases). TRBV6-7 is an ORF, with its function uncertain. Between the trimmed V and J ends, which lost 11 bases and 5 bases, there was a span of 18 bases. The CDR3 consists of 14 residues. The CDR3 loop is CAVRLVGDNEKLFF. CDR3 nucleotide sequence: TGTGCCGTCCGCCTTGTTGGGGACAATGAAAAACTGTTTTTT.

The V gene is TRBV11-2, the J gene TRBJ2-5; 10 bases map to TRBD2. The CDR3 has 15 residues. V lost 2 bases, J lost 5 bases, and 5 bases stayed unmatched. Germline values: CDR1 SGHAT, CDR2 FQNNGV. The CDR3 sequence is CASSLTMTSGETQYF. In DNA, the CDR3 is TGTGCCAGCAGCTTAACGATGACTAGCGGGGAGACCCAGTACTTC.

This chain uses TRBV19 with TRBJ1-5; the match to TRBD1 covers 7 bases. The CDR3 runs 15 residues. Germline V gene data show CDR1 as LNHDA and CDR2 as SQIVND (reference sequence). Trimming took 1 base from V and 4 from J; bases not matched to a gene: 4. The CDR3 here is CASSIAGGDNQPQHF. CDR3 DNA: TGTGCCAGTAGTATAGCAGGGGGGGATAATCAGCCCCAGCATTTT.

The chain carries TRBV19 and TRBJ2-1; 7 bases map to TRBD2. This CDR3 has 15 amino acids. V trimming: 3 bases; J trimming: 6 bases; junction bases outside the gene matches: 8. The germline V gene encodes CDR1 LNHDA and CDR2 SQIVND (reference sequence). The chain's CDR3 is CASSIYTPSGNEQFF. CDR3 DNA: TGTGCCAGTAGTATTTATACCCCTAGCGGCAATGAGCAGTTCTTC.

This clone was counted only a few times. This chain's CDR3 is CASSNLQGNGCEQYF. CDR3 bases: TGTGCCAGCAGCAACCTACAGGGGAACGGGTGCGAGCAGTACTTC. The rearrangement uses TRBV7-9 and TRBJ2-7, with 7 bases matching TRBD1. The V gene's germline CDR1 is SEHNR and CDR2 FQNEAQ (reference sequence). The CDR3 has 15 amino acids. J was trimmed by 6 bases and V by 5 bases; bases with no gene match: 13.

V is TRBV5-1 and J is TRBJ1-1, with D unclear. From germline, CDR1 is SGHRS and CDR2 YFSETQ. Trimming removed 0 bases at V and 1 base at J, with 7 bases between. The CDR3 extends over 14 amino acids. This CDR3 is CASSLEFPNTEAFF. The CDR3 region has the DNA TGCGCCAGCAGCTTGGAGTTCCCGAACACTGAAGCTTTCTTT.

The CDR3 sequence: CASSQGEGYGYTF. The CDR3 DNA reads TGTGCCAGCAGCCAGGGCGAAGGCTATGGCTACACCTTC. This sequence joins TRBV6-1 and TRBJ1-2; D is possibly TRBD1 (5 bases). The CDR3 is made up of 13 amino acids. Deletions cut 6 bases from V and 4 bases from J, with 12 bases between. CDR1 and CDR2 (germline): MNHNS, SASEGT.

The V call is TRBV15, the J call TRBJ2-7; a weak D match, TRBD2 (6 bases). CDR3 length equals 15 residues. Germline CDR1 is LNHNV and CDR2 is YYDKDF (reference sequence). Trimming shortened V by 0 bases and J by 3 bases, and 12 bases separated the two germline ends. CDR3: CATSREAGTRYEQYF. In nucleotides, the CDR3 is TGTGCCACCAGCAGAGAGGCAGGGACTCGCTACGAGCAGTACTTC.

The chain employs TRBV10-3 and TRBJ2-5; tentatively, D is TRBD2 (5 bases). The J call could be wrong; TRBJ2-7 is a better fit for the DNA end. This CDR3 is 15 amino acids long. The germline V gene has CDR1 ENHRY and CDR2 SYGVKD. The CDR3 loop is CAISESWQPGYEQYF. The CDR3 bases are TGTGCCATCAGTGAGTCTTGGCAGCCGGGGTACGAGCAGTACTTC.

A few counts support this clone. V gene TRBV7-2 combines with J gene TRBJ2-2; maybe TRBD1 (6 bases). The CDR3 sequence is 16 residues long. V gave up 6 bases and J gave up 5 bases, with 19 bases separating them. Germline-derived CDR1 and CDR2 are SGHTA and FQGNSA. In DNA, the CDR3 is TGTGCCAGCAGTCACACGCCTCCAGGGGAAACCGGGGAGCTGTTTTTT. Its translation is CASSHTPPGETGELFF.

This clone was picked up one time. The rearrangement links TRBV9 to TRBJ2-5; 12 positions agree with TRBD2. The V and J ends lost 4 bases and 3 bases, in that order; junction bases with no gene match: 7. This CDR3 is 16 amino acids long. Per germline, CDR1 SGDLS and CDR2 YYNGEE. The CDR3 coding sequence is TGTGCCAGCAGCTCCCCCGCTAGCGGGGGGGAAGAGACCCAGTACTTC. It is translated as CASSSPASGGEETQYF.

The chain recombines TRBV2 with TRBJ2-7, with D maybe TRBD1 (6 bases). Germline lookup yields CDR1 SNHLY and CDR2 FYNNEI. This CDR3 region has 16 residues. Trimming shortened V by 3 bases and J by 0 bases, and 15 bases separated the two germline ends. For the CDR3, the DNA is TGTGCCAGCAGTGACCCCGACAGGCTAAACTCCTACGAGCAGTACTTC. Translation gives CASSDPDRLNSYEQYF.

The genes are TRBV7-6 and TRBJ2-7; 11 bases are a match to TRBD2. V dropped 8 bases and J dropped 10; count of bases not matched to a gene: 13. Germline CDR1 SGHVS, CDR2 FNYEAQ. There are 14 residues in the CDR3. The CDR3 DNA is TGTGCCAGCGATCGCCTTCATAGCGGGGGGGCCCAGTACTTC. Amino acids: CASDRLHSGGAQYF.